These T cell receptor beta chains were read from a single sample in a study of cytomegalovirus exposure and HLA in healthy donors. Method: immunoSEQ multiplex PCR; TCRdb's copy keeps in-frame clones and lacks some. The sample lists about 100,000 clones; under 80% were seen once. Sequenced material: PBMCs. These receptors were obtained from a man aged 35 to 55 in good health and CMV-seropositive. Each CDR3 is given with its conserved first and last residue. Each record gives: D gene, J gene, clone size, V gene, CDR3 protein, CDR3 DNA. The D gene is left open where the match is weak. The size of a clone is reported for some rows only, either as once, few or many, or as a class for expanded clones.

D: TRBD1; J: TRBJ1-2; size: -; V: TRBV28; CDR3: CASSDRQGGGYTF; DNA: TGTGCCAGCAGTGACAGACAGGGAGGAGGCTACACCTTC
D: -; J: TRBJ1-2; size: few; V: TRBV6-6; CDR3: CASSSLRRGTAYGYTF; DNA: TGTGCCAGCAGTTCCTTACGTAGGGGAACAGCCTATGGCTACACCTTC
D: TRBD1; J: TRBJ2-3; size: -; V: TRBV11-3; CDR3: CASSTTGGRADTQYF; DNA: TGTGCCAGCAGTACGACAGGGGGAAGGGCAGATACGCAGTATTTT
D: TRBD1; J: TRBJ2-5; size: -; V: TRBV7-9; CDR3: CASSSTGGHLQETQYF; DNA: TGTGCCAGCAGCTCTACAGGGGGTCACCTGCAAGAGACCCAGTACTTC
D: -; J: TRBJ2-1; size: -; V: TRBV11-2; CDR3: CASSLSDWGGGHEQFF; DNA: TGTGCCAGCAGCTTAAGTGATTGGGGCGGTGGGCATGAGCAGTTCTTC
D: -; J: TRBJ2-1; size: -; V: TRBV6-1; CDR3: CASSELGGGSGLGYNEQFF; DNA: TGTGCCAGCAGTGAACTTGGAGGTGGGTCCGGTTTGGGATACAATGAGCAGTTCTTC
D: TRBD1; J: TRBJ1-2; size: -; V: TRBV7-2; CDR3: CASSFDRAGYGYTF; DNA: TGTGCCAGCAGCTTTGACAGGGCAGGGTATGGCTACACCTTC
D: -; J: TRBJ1-4; size: -; V: TRBV6-5; CDR3: CASSYGQHEKLFF; DNA: TGTGCCAGCAGTTACGGACAGCATGAAAAACTGTTTTTT
D: -; J: TRBJ2-2; size: -; V: TRBV7-2; CDR3: CASSLQGGGDHTGELFF; DNA: TGTGCCAGCAGCTTGCAGGGAGGAGGGGATCACACCGGGGAGCTGTTTTTT
D: -; J: TRBJ2-5; size: -; V: TRBV23-1; CDR3: CASSPQRGTSKETQYF; DNA: TGCGCCAGCAGTCCTCAGAGAGGGACATCCAAAGAGACCCAGTACTTC
D: -; J: TRBJ1-1; size: -; V: TRBV2; CDR3: CASSVRNTEAFF; DNA: TGTGCCAGCAGTGTGAGGAACACTGAAGCTTTCTTT
D: TRBD2; J: TRBJ2-5; size: -; V: TRBV7-6; CDR3: CASSLEAGRGETQYF; DNA: TGTGCCAGCAGCTTAGAAGCAGGGAGGGGAGAGACCCAGTACTTC